These 6 T cell receptor beta chains were sequenced from one sample in a study of shared clonotypes between healthy human individuals. TCRdb's table, derived via immunoSEQ multiplex PCR, lists solely in-frame clones and lacks some. This sample has millions of clones, with approximately 95% found just once. The sequencing sample was made of naive CD4+ T cells sorted from blood. Subset: CD45RA+ positively selected. Receptors originate from a man younger than 30 in good health.

The gene calls are TRBV28 and TRBJ1-5; 7 bases match TRBD1. The CDR3 runs 17 residues. J lost 3 bases, V lost 6 bases, and 14 bases had no gene match. Per the germline V gene, CDR1 is MDHEN and CDR2 is SYDVKM. DNA for the CDR3: TGTGCCAGCAGCCGACTGGAGGGGACAGCTATCAATCAGCCCCAGCATTTT. Amino acid sequence: CASSRLEGTAINQPQHF.

About this clone: Distinct nucleotide sequences in the sample also encode this CDR3. V gene TRBV28 combines with J gene TRBJ2-5; D is unclear. Germline lookup yields CDR1 MDHEN and CDR2 SYDVKM. There are 13 residues in the CDR3. Between the trimmed V and J ends, which lost 3 bases and 5 bases, there was a span of 10 bases. CDR3 coding DNA: TGTGCCAGCAGTTTTCGAGGAGCGGAGACCCAGTACTTC. It is translated as CASSFRGAETQYF. The complete variable domain, with remaining parts taken from reference TRBV28 and TRBJ2-5, reads DVKVTQSSRYLVKRTGEKVFLECVQDMDHENMFWYRQDPGLGLRLIYFSYDVKMKEKGDIPEGYSVSREKKERFSLILESASTNQTSMYLCASSFRGAETQYFGPGTRLLVL.

This chain uses TRBV6-1 with TRBJ1-3, with D uncertain. The CDR3 length is 13 residues. Trimming cost V 7 bases and J 0 bases, with 7 bases left between them. Germline CDR1 MNHNS, CDR2 SASEGT. CDR3 coding DNA: TGTGCCAGCACAATCAGCTCTGGAAACACCATATATTTT. This sequence encodes CASTISSGNTIYF.

The chain links TRBV28 to TRBJ2-3; 7 nucleotides match TRBD1. Losses at the gene ends were 0 bases for V and 7 bases for J; bases not matched to a gene: 7. The CDR3 spans 15 residues. Germline CDR1 reads MDHEN; CDR2 reads SYDVKM. CDR3: CASSLWRTGRYTQYF. As DNA, the CDR3 is TGTGCCAGCAGTTTATGGCGGACAGGCCGATATACGCAGTATTTT.

The chain combines TRBV30 with TRBJ2-1, with D possibly matching TRBD1 (6 bases). Germline CDR1 GTSNPN, CDR2 SVGIG (reference sequence). This CDR3 has 15 amino acids. Trimming shortened V by 1 base and J by 2 bases, and 12 bases separated the two germline ends. The CDR3 sequence is CAWSGGRRPYNEQFF. The CDR3 nucleotides read TGTGCCTGGAGTGGGGGGCGCAGACCCTACAATGAGCAGTTCTTC.

The chain carries TRBV19 and TRBJ1-1, with 10 positions matching TRBD1. Germline trimming cut 4 bases from V and 1 base from J; bases unmatched to any gene: 6. Germline V gene data show CDR1 as LNHDA and CDR2 as SQIVND (reference sequence). The CDR3 loop spans 16 amino acids. The CDR3 sequence: CASSTLDRGRNTEAFF. The CDR3 coding sequence is TGTGCCAGTAGTACTCTAGACAGGGGGCGGAACACTGAAGCTTTCTTT.